The 4 T cell receptor beta chains below all came from one sample that was sequenced in a study of patients and donors after allogeneic stem cell transplantation. Each CDR3 protein gets one entry after TCRdb re-called the RT-PCR reads with MiXCR. The sample contains fewer than 75,000 distinct CDR3 sequences, 10% to 15% of which appear only once. Sample: blood, either unsorted or a sorted T cell fraction (not recorded which). These receptors originate from a human donor who was either an allogeneic HSCT recipient or a stem cell or donor lymphocyte infusion donor (not recorded which). It is not recorded whose cells these are; they may come from a transplant donor.

This clonotype was recorded many times. The V call is TRBV24-1, the J call TRBJ1-1; maybe TRBD1 (5 bases). V lost 6 bases, J lost 5 bases, and 12 bases lay in between. Germline CDR1 is KGHDR and CDR2 is SFDVKD. The CDR3 covers 13 residues. The CDR3 DNA follows: TGTGCCACCAGTCAGGGAATGGGAACTGAAGCTTTCTTT. It yields the protein CATSQGMGTEAFF.

This clonotype has ten or more counts. The CDR3 protein is CAISESRASTDTQYF. As DNA, the CDR3 is TGTGCCATCAGTGAATCGCGGGCTAGCACAGATACGCAGTATTTT. The chain recombines TRBV10-3 with TRBJ2-3; D might be TRBD2 (5 bases). Germline V gene lookup returns CDR1 ENHRY and CDR2 SYGVKD. The V gene lost 3 bases and the J gene lost 0 bases, with 10 bases spanning the gap. CDR3 size: 15 residues.

This sequence joins TRBV20-1 and TRBJ2-1; 11 bases align to TRBD2. V shed 5 bases and J 7 bases; nucleotides not matched to a gene: 1. The CDR3 runs 12 residues. Germline V gene sequence: CDR1 DFQATT, CDR2 SNEGSKA (reference sequence). In nucleotides, the CDR3 is TGCAGTGCTCGACTAGCGGGAAATGAGCAGTTCTTC. Translation gives CSARLAGNEQFF.

The chain has TRBV7-2 and TRBJ2-5, with 11 positions matching TRBD1. This CDR3 contains 15 residues. V lost 5 bases, J lost 2 bases, and 4 bases stayed unmatched. The germline CDR1 and CDR2 sequences are SGHTA and FQGNSA. CDR3 loop: CASSTGTGGQETQYF. CDR3 nucleotide sequence: TGTGCCAGCAGCACAGGGACAGGGGGACAAGAGACCCAGTACTTC.